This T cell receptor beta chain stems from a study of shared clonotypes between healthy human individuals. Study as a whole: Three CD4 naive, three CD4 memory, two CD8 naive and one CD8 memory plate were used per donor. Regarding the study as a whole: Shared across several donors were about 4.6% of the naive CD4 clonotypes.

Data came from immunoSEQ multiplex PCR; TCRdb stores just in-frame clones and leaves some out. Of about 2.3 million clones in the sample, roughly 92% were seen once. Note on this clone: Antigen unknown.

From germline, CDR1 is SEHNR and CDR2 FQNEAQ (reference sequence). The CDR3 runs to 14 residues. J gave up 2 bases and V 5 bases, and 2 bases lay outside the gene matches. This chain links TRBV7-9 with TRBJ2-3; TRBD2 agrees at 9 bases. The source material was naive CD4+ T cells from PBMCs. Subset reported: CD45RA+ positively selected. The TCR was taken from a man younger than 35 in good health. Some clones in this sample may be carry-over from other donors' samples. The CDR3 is CASSRGLATDTQYF. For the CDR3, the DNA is TGTGCCAGCAGCCGGGGACTAGCCACAGATACGCAGTATTTT.